The 28 T cell receptor beta chains below were found in one sample sequenced in a study of early T cells in non-severe SARS-CoV-2 infection (dated by TCRdb to the early 2020s). The protocol used for the library was 5' RACE. Sequencing was performed on a NextSeq 500. Using fastp trimming at Q25 and MiXCR clonotype assembly, TCRdb reanalyzed the public sequencing data and kept in-frame beta chains. Entries that share a CDR3 protein sequence are merged under the most common genes and DNA. This sample lists about 100,000 distinct CDR3 sequences; under 15% were detected once. Clones ranked in the top ten supply approximately 6% of the sample. The sample taken for sequencing was whole blood. These receptors were obtained from an adult who was a healthcare worker with PCR-confirmed SARS-CoV-2 infection or an uninfected control (not recorded which).

This clonotype occurred many times. CDR3 nucleotide sequence: TGTGCCAGCGGGGGGGTTTTGGATACGCAGTATTTT. Translation gives CASGGVLDTQYF. The chain has TRBV28 and TRBJ2-3; 7 bases are shared with TRBD2. From germline, CDR1 is MDHEN and CDR2 SYDVKM. There are 12 residues in the CDR3. After removal of 8 bases from V and 6 bases from J, the junction contained 5 bases not matched to a gene.

The gene calls are TRBV11-2 and TRBJ2-3, with a weak D call TRBD2 (5 bases). The CDR3 loop spans 14 amino acids. CDR1 is SGHAT and CDR2 is FQNNGV in the germline V gene. V gave up 2 bases and J gave up 2 bases, with 8 bases separating them. This CDR3 is CASSLMEVTDTQYF. As DNA, the CDR3 is TGTGCCAGCAGCTTAATGGAGGTCACAGATACGCAGTATTTT.

This clonotype came up many times. The V call is TRBV7-9, the J call TRBJ2-1; 8 bases are a match to TRBD2. The trim removed 3 bases at V and 6 bases at J, leaving 10 bases unmatched. This CDR3 has 16 amino acids. Germline V gene lookup returns CDR1 SEHNR and CDR2 FQNEAQ (reference sequence). CDR3 sequence: CASSFFRLAGFNEQFF. CDR3 DNA sequence: TGTGCCAGCAGCTTTTTCCGGCTAGCGGGTTTCAATGAGCAGTTCTTC.

This clonotype came up a few times. The chain combines TRBV18 with TRBJ2-1; TRBD2 matches at 14 bases. Germline loops: CDR1 KGHSH, CDR2 LQKENI. The CDR3 covers 15 residues. The J segment lost 7 bases and the V segment lost 6 bases, leaving 5 bases of the junction unmatched. The CDR3 is CASSSTSGRVNEQFF. DNA of the CDR3: TGTGCCAGCTCGTCGACTAGCGGGAGGGTTAATGAGCAGTTCTTC.

Many counts were recorded for this clonotype. The rearrangement uses TRBV5-1 and TRBJ1-2; D not resolved. V lost 0 bases to trimming and J lost 2 bases, with 5 bases between them. Germline V CDR1 and CDR2: SGHRS, YFSETQ. The CDR3 totals 13 residues. CDR3 amino acids: CASSLDSNYGYTF. Here the CDR3 DNA reads TGCGCCAGCAGCTTGGACAGCAACTATGGCTACACCTTC. Complete variable domain (other parts from reference TRBV5-1 and TRBJ1-2): KAGVTQTPRYLIKTRGQQVTLSCSPISGHRSVSWYQQTPGQGLQFLFEYFSETQRNKGNFPGRFSGRQFSNSRSEMNVSTLELGDSALYLCASSLDSNYGYTFGSGTRLTVV.

The rearrangement uses TRBV20-1 and TRBJ1-6; D unclear. V was clipped by 0 bases and J by 7 bases, with 7 bases between them. CDR1 DFQATT and CDR2 SNEGSKA come from the germline V gene (reference sequence). CDR3 size: 13 residues. CDR3 nucleotide sequence: TGCAGTGCTAGAGATTTTTGGAATTCACCCCTCCACTTT. This translates into CSARDFWNSPLHF.

In its sample, this clonotype was seen a few times. The chain uses TRBV9 and TRBJ2-7; tentative D call: TRBD1 (5 bases). CDR1 and CDR2 (germline): SGDLS, YYNGEE. The germline V and J ends were trimmed by 5 bases and 2 bases, with 14 bases remaining between them. CDR3 length equals 14 residues. CDR3 nucleotides: TGTGCCAGCAGTAAATCAGGGAAGGCCTACGAGCAGTACTTC. Protein product: CASSKSGKAYEQYF.

The V call is TRBV20-1, the J call TRBJ2-3; 13 nucleotides align to TRBD2. With V trimmed by 5 bases and J by 5 bases, 1 base remained unmatched. The CDR3 is 13 amino acids. The V gene's germline CDR1 is DFQATT and CDR2 SNEGSKA (reference sequence). This CDR3 is CSAGLAGVDTQYF. The CDR3, as DNA: TGCAGTGCTGGACTAGCGGGAGTAGATACGCAGTATTTT.

This clonotype appeared many times. The chain recombines TRBV20-1 with TRBJ2-1, with a tentative D call TRBD1 (5 bases). Germline CDR1 is DFQATT and CDR2 is SNEGSKA (reference sequence). The CDR3 length is 10 residues. V lost 8 bases and J lost 5, with 7 bases in between. CDR3 region: CSWGHNEQFF. The DNA for the CDR3 is TGCAGTTGGGGCCACAATGAGCAGTTCTTC.

This clonotype was picked up a small number of times. The V and J genes are TRBV7-2 and TRBJ2-3; 11 bases are shared with TRBD2. CDR1 is SGHTA and CDR2 is FQGNSA in the germline V gene. With 5 bases clipped from V and 6 bases from J, the junction kept 10 bases outside the gene matches. CDR3 length equals 16 residues. Here the CDR3 reads CASSPSLAGVWDTQYF. The CDR3 bases are TGTGCCAGCAGCCCATCACTAGCGGGAGTTTGGGATACGCAGTATTTT.

The chain links TRBV7-9 to TRBJ2-7; 7 bases match TRBD1. This CDR3 comprises 14 residues. Germline assignment: CDR1 SEHNR and CDR2 FQNEAQ (reference sequence). Trimming at V came to 3 bases and at J to 6 bases, leaving 8 bases not matched to a gene. CDR3 protein: CASSLSGQVGEQYF. The CDR3 DNA follows: TGTGCCAGCAGCTTGTCCGGACAGGTAGGCGAGCAGTACTTC.

J is TRBJ2-4 and V is TRBV30, with D unresolved. This CDR3 is built from 15 residues. The V and J ends lost 1 base and 5 bases respectively, with 15 bases between them. Germline values: CDR1 GTSNPN, CDR2 SVGIG (reference sequence). The CDR3 DNA reads TGTGCCTGGAGTGGGGCTTGGATCTGGGAAAACATTCAGTACTTC. Residues: CAWSGAWIWENIQYF.

Concerning this clonotype itself: Given a much more abundant clone one base away, this may be a read error. CDR3 nucleotides: TGTCCCAGCAGTTACTTAAGGGGGACCGCTCAAGAGACCCAGTACTTC. Its protein is CPSSYLRGTAQETQYF. This chain links TRBV6-6 with TRBJ2-5; perhaps TRBD1 as D (6 bases). The CDR3 covers 16 residues. Germline lookup yields CDR1 MNHNY and CDR2 SVGAGI (reference sequence).

This clonotype was found a few times. The chain carries TRBV29-1 and TRBJ2-2, with D possibly being TRBD2 (6 bases). Trimming left V 7 bases short and J 0 bases short, with 9 bases between. The CDR3 has 13 amino acids. Germline V gene data show CDR1 as SQVTM and CDR2 as ANQGSEA. CDR3 residues: CSAGGPNTGELFF. CDR3 bases: TGCAGCGCCGGGGGACCGAACACCGGGGAGCTGTTTTTT.

This clonotype was counted a few times. The rearrangement joins TRBV11-2 to TRBJ1-6; no reliable D call. The CDR3 consists of 12 residues. V dropped 3 bases and J dropped 9 bases, with 6 bases sitting between them. The V gene's germline CDR1 is SGHAT and CDR2 FQNNGV. DNA of the CDR3: TGTGCCAGCAGCTTTTGGGGTTCACCCCTCCACTTT. It encodes CASSFWGSPLHF. The complete variable domain, with remaining parts taken from reference TRBV11-2 and TRBJ1-6, reads EAGVAQSPRYKIIEKRQSVAFWCNPISGHATLYWYQQILGQGPKLLIQFQNNGVVDDSQLPKDRFSAERLKGVDSTLKIQPAKLEDSAVYLCASSFWGSPLHFGNGTRLTVT.

There are a few counts of this clonotype. This chain uses TRBV19 with TRBJ2-1, with 9 bases aligning to TRBD2. Germline loops: CDR1 LNHDA, CDR2 SQIVND (reference sequence). The J segment lost 8 bases and the V segment lost 3 bases, leaving 8 bases of the junction unmatched. CDR3 size: 15 residues. The CDR3: CASSIGLAGKDEQFF. CDR3 in DNA: TGTGCCAGTAGTATTGGGCTAGCGGGAAAGGATGAGCAGTTCTTC.

At least ten counts were recorded for this clonotype. This chain connects TRBV19 to TRBJ2-2; 9 bases map to TRBD1. The V gene's germline CDR1 is LNHDA and CDR2 SQIVND (reference sequence). This CDR3 comprises 14 residues. Germline trimming cut 7 bases from V and 5 bases from J; bases unmatched to any gene: 5. CDR3 residues: CASTPGTGTGELFF. The CDR3 DNA reads TGTGCCAGTACCCCCGGGACAGGGACCGGGGAGCTGTTTTTT.

This clonotype was counted many times. V gene TRBV6-2 or TRBV6-3 combines with J gene TRBJ2-1, with 10 positions matching TRBD2. The CDR3 runs 16 residues. V lost 2 bases, J lost 8 bases, and 9 bases stayed unmatched. From germline, CDR1 is MNHEY and CDR2 SVGEGT. The CDR3 region is CASSYRTSGILYEQFF. CDR3 bases: TGTGCCAGCAGTTACCGTACTAGCGGGATACTCTATGAGCAGTTCTTC.

This clonotype has at least ten counts. The chain is built from TRBV7-2 and TRBJ2-7; D uncertain. CDR3 size: 12 residues. V gave up 0 bases and J gave up 6 bases, with 6 bases separating them. CDR1 is SGHTA and CDR2 is FQGNSA in the germline V gene. The CDR3 here is CASSLAHGEQYF. CDR3 bases: TGTGCCAGCAGCTTAGCGCACGGCGAGCAGTACTTC.

This clonotype appeared a few times. The chain employs TRBV4-3 and TRBJ1-4; D may be TRBD1 (5 bases). With 1 base removed from V and 3 bases from J, the gap between germline ends came to 15 bases. CDR3 size: 17 residues. Per germline, CDR1 LGHNA and CDR2 YSLEER. CDR3 amino acids: CASSQGIRGSANEKLFF. CDR3 DNA: TGCGCCAGCAGCCAAGGGATTCGGGGCTCGGCTAATGAAAAACTGTTTTTT.

This clonotype has at least ten counts. The chain couples TRBV12-3 or TRBV12-4 to TRBJ2-2; no clear D gene. The length of the CDR3 is 15 residues. Trimming shortened V by 2 bases and J by 0 bases, and 7 bases separated the two germline ends. The CDR3 sequence: CASSLNGANTGELFF. Here the CDR3 DNA reads TGTGCCAGCAGTTTAAACGGCGCGAACACCGGGGAGCTGTTTTTT.

This chain links TRBV20-1 with TRBJ2-7; TRBD2 is a possible D gene (6 bases). Germline CDR1 and CDR2: DFQATT and SNEGSKA (reference sequence). This CDR3 has 12 amino acids. V was clipped by 4 bases and J by 4 bases, with 11 bases between them. DNA for the CDR3: TGCAGTGCTAAAGCTGGAGGGTACGAGCAGTACTTC. This sequence encodes CSAKAGGYEQYF.

This rearrangement joins TRBV20-1 to TRBJ1-6, with D maybe TRBD1 (6 bases). V lost 2 bases and J lost 7, with 12 bases in between. Germline lookup yields CDR1 DFQATT and CDR2 SNEGSKA (reference sequence). The CDR3 has 14 residues. Here the CDR3 reads CSARIHRENSPLHF. The CDR3 bases are TGCAGTGCTAGAATCCACAGGGAAAATTCACCCCTCCACTTT.

This clonotype has ten or more counts. The J gene is TRBJ1-2, the V gene TRBV7-9; D call uncertain. CDR1 is SEHNR and CDR2 is FQNEAQ in the germline V gene (reference sequence). Trimming took 0 bases from V and 2 from J, leaving 4 bases between them. The CDR3 has 13 residues. CDR3 in DNA: TGTGCCAGCAGCTTAGCTGAGAACTATGGCTACACCTTC. It codes for CASSLAENYGYTF.

This clonotype came up a few times. The chain joins TRBV6-2 or TRBV6-3 to TRBJ2-1, with TRBD2 as a possible D gene (6 bases). CDR3 length: 11 residues. The germline V gene encodes CDR1 MNHEY and CDR2 SVGEGT. The V end lost 8 bases, the J end lost 7 bases, and 9 bases lay between the germline ends. CDR3 protein: CASRGRNEQFF. The CDR3 bases are TGTGCCAGCCGGGGGAGAAATGAGCAGTTCTTC.

This clonotype was found a few times. The V gene is TRBV28, the J gene TRBJ2-7, with TRBD1 as a possible D gene (6 bases). V lost 6 bases, J lost 0 bases, and 21 bases lay in between. Germline assignment: CDR1 MDHEN and CDR2 SYDVKM. This CDR3 is 17 amino acids long. The CDR3 is CASSSLEWGRSSYEQYF. Written as DNA, the CDR3 is TGTGCCAGCAGCTCCTTAGAGTGGGGGCGAAGCTCCTACGAGCAGTACTTC.

The rearrangement links TRBV28 to TRBJ2-7; D might be TRBD1 (6 bases). CDR1 MDHEN and CDR2 SYDVKM come from the germline V gene. With 6 bases removed from V and 0 bases from J, the gap between germline ends came to 15 bases. This CDR3 is 15 amino acids long. In DNA form, the CDR3 reads TGTGCCAGCAGATCCGGGACAAACCTCTCCTACGAGCAGTACTTC. Translating gives CASRSGTNLSYEQYF.

The sample holds many counts of this clonotype. J is TRBJ2-2 and V is TRBV4-3, with D tentatively TRBD2 (5 bases). Germline CDR1 reads LGHNA; CDR2 reads YSLEER. The CDR3 has 17 amino acids. V lost 0 bases and J 1 base, leaving 12 bases between the germline ends. The CDR3 nucleotides read TGCGCCAGCAGCCAAGATTTTACGGCGGGGAACACCGGGGAGCTGTTTTTT. It encodes CASSQDFTAGNTGELFF.